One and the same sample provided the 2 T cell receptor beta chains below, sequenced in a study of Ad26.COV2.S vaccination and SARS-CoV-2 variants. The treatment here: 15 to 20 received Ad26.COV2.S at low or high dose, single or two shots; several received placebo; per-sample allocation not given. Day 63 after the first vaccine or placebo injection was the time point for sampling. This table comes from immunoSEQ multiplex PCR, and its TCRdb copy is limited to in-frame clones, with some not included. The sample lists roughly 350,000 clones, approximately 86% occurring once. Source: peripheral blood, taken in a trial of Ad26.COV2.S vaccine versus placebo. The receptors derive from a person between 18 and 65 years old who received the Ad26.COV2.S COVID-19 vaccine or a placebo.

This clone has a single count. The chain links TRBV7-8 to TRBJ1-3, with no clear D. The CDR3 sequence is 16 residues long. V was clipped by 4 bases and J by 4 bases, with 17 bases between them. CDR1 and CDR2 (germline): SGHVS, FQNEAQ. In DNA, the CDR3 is TGTGCCAGCAGCTACGACTCAAGCCTGAGAGGAAACACCATATATTTT. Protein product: CASSYDSSLRGNTIYF.

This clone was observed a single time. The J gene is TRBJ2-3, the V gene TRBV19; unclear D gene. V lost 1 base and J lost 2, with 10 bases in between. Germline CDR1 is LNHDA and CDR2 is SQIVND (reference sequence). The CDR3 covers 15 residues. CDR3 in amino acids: CASSIGEWDTDTQYF. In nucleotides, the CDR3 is TGTGCCAGTAGTATAGGCGAGTGGGACACAGATACGCAGTATTTT.